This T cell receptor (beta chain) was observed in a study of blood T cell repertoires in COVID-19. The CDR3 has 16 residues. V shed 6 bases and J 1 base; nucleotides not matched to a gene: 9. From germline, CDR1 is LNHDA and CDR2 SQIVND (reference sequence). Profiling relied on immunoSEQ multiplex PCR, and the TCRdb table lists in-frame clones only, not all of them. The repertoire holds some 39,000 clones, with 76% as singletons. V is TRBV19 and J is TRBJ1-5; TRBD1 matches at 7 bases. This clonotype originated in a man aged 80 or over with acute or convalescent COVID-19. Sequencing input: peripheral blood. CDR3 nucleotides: TGTGCCAGTAGCACCATCCAGGGACAGAGCAATCAGCCCCAGCATTTT. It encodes CASSTIQGQSNQPQHF.